The T cell receptor (beta chain) under discussion was sequenced for a study of PD-L1 blockade in urothelial cancer. About the study: Starting in the mid-2010s, patients were given atezolizumab (1,200 mg intravenously every 3 weeks). Analyzed time points were 3 weeks (second dose) and 6 weeks after therapy began. Median blood clonality was roughly 0.078, with 75,000 to 100,000 unique TCRs.

The data were produced by immunoSEQ multiplex PCR, yet TCRdb's version contains in-frame clones alone and is incomplete. This sample has around 100,000 clones; roughly nine tenths occur once, and the top ten carry under 0.95%. The junction had 5 bases not matched to a gene; V was cut back by 0 bases and J by 0 bases. The CDR3 is 17 residues long. Germline V gene lookup returns CDR1 SGHAT and CDR2 FQNNGV. The J gene is TRBJ1-1, the V gene TRBV11-2; 9 nucleotides line up with TRBD1. The TCR sequence derives from a woman older than 75 with urothelial cancer. Sequenced material: PBMCs, taken around atezolizumab (anti-PD-L1) treatment. CDR3 protein: CASSLDAGQGMNTEAFF. CDR3 DNA: TGTGCCAGCAGCTTAGATGCGGGACAGGGTATGAACACTGAAGCTTTCTTT. The whole variable domain, filled in from reference TRBV11-2 and TRBJ1-1, reads EAGVAQSPRYKIIEKRQSVAFWCNPISGHATLYWYQQILGQGPKLLIQFQNNGVVDDSQLPKDRFSAERLKGVDSTLKIQPAKLEDSAVYLCASSLDAGQGMNTEAFFGQGTRLTVV.